This T cell receptor beta chain was sequenced for a study of T cell repertoires in ileal Crohn's disease. Study as a whole: Operated complications were stricturing disease (roughly 60%) and penetrating disease (approximately 39%).

Documented time point: neoterminal ileum biopsy at postoperative endoscopy, about 6 months after surgery. The germline CDR1 and CDR2 sequences are KGHSH and LQKENI. The CDR3 totals 17 residues. J lost 4 bases, V lost 1 base, and 5 bases had no gene match. This clone was seen only once. Profiled with immunoSEQ multiplex PCR; TCRdb holds only in-frame clones, not every one. The table has around 10,000 clones, about four fifths seen once. The clonotype originates from an adult with Crohn's disease. This rearrangement joins TRBV18 to TRBJ2-2, with 11 bases aligning to TRBD2. The specimen was ileal tissue. The CDR3 coding sequence is TGTGCCAGCTCACCACTACTTAGCGGGAGGGCCACCGGGGAGCTGTTTTTT. Translation gives CASSPLLSGRATGELFF.